This T cell receptor beta chain came from a study of T cell responses to AZD1222 COVID-19 vaccine (dated by TCRdb to the early 2020s). With regard to the full study: TCR sequencing covered 233 trial participants: roughly 200 given two doses of AZD1222 and approximately 26 given two doses of MenACWY control vaccine. Enrollment into the trials was organized by age into subgroups of 18-55, 56-69 and 70-plus years, and those subgroups contained roughly 150, 30 and 60 TCR-sequenced participants, respectively.

The CDR3 regions of human TCRbeta chains were analyzed by immunosequencing. Regarding the original processing steps: TCRs in the repertoires were matched against a reference library of SARS-CoV-2-specific TCRs that had been generated with the MIRA antigen-specificity platform. Breadth meant the fraction of unique TCRs that were SARS-CoV-2-associated, whereas depth meant the fraction of total T cells that were SARS-CoV-2-associated. Each spike-specific TCR was assigned to its reactive spike region and to a CD4 or CD8 class using the MIRA data. Log10-transformed breadth and depth values were compared by one-way ANOVA with Sidak's multiple comparisons tests. TCRdb retrieved this table from immuneACCESS and kept in-frame rearrangements only. Not all clones are present; in checked studies, unresolved V genes account for under half, and no reason is known for the remainder. The V and J calls and clone size were taken over from that table, and D and trimming were inferred from the DNA. The sample includes tens of thousands of clones, with about nine tenths observed a single time. The leading ten clones occupy 18% of the sample.

What this sample's time point label stands for: about 28 days (+/-7) after the second vaccine dose. Because spike-specific TCR depth and breadth did not differ between the two schedules, AZD1222 recipients who got a second dose at roughly 4 weeks were pooled with those who got a second dose at roughly 12 weeks. Vaccinee samples came from UK trials COV001 and COV002, including a single-blind randomized controlled phase 2/3 trial of AZD1222 (ChAdOx1 nCoV-19) in healthy adults. For TCRbeta chain sequencing, PBMC samples were collected from trial participants at day 0 and at day 28 after the second dose. General conclusions and limits of the study: In the small 56-69-year group, the increase in depth fell short of significance, most likely because of low power. Nearly half of unique spike-specific TCRs reportedly recognized epitopes outside regions mutated in the B.1.351 and B.1.1.7 variants. The whole spike protein was spanned by vaccine-associated CD4 TCRs, and dominant responses were seen in regions 160-218 and 743-854. Because no day 14 peak-response samples were available, the repertoires could be characterized only after the peak T cell response. After two AZD1222 doses, spike-specific TCR breadth and depth were significantly higher than at day 0 and than in MenACWY recipients. Conclusions about previously exposed vaccinees are limited because only a handful of AZD1222 recipients were SARS-CoV-2 seropositive at baseline. Most participants were white British and females outnumbered males, and the authors suggested that clonal diversity may have been underestimated.

Looking up the germline V gene (reference sequence) yields CDR1 LNHDA and CDR2 SQIVND. A distance of 13 bases separates the germline ends of V and J, which lose 3 bases and 8 bases respectively. The CDR3 contains 13 residues, cysteine and phenylalanine counted. Only the CDR3 DNA stays, 39 bases, in frame from base 1. Only one count was recorded for this clone. There is no known antigen for this receptor. Per-base qualities were not stored, and no clone one base away is much larger. The starting material was peripheral blood, obtained 28 days after the second AZD1222 dose. This receptor was identified in an adult who received the AZD1222 COVID-19 vaccine. The receptor chain draws on TRBV19 and TRBJ1-2; confidence is insufficient to name the D gene. The DNA reads as follows: TGTGCCAGTAGTATTCACGGGGAGGAGGGCTACACCTTC. It is translated as CASSIHGEEGYTF.